Shown below are 28 T cell receptor beta chains from a single sample sequenced in a study of blood T cell repertoires in COVID-19. Sequencing was performed with immunoSEQ multiplex PCR; in TCRdb, only in-frame clones are kept and a portion is missing. The sample carries tens of thousands of clones, roughly 86% recorded once. The sequenced sample consisted of peripheral blood. All receptors derive from a human donor in a cohort sampled during active COVID-19.

The chain has TRBV5-1 and TRBJ1-2, with 7 bases identical to TRBD1. The V gene's germline CDR1 is SGHRS and CDR2 YFSETQ. Losses at the gene ends were 4 bases for V and 4 bases for J; bases not matched to a gene: 7. The CDR3 length is 14 residues. The CDR3 spells CASSHGTAPYGYTF. CDR3 bases: TGCGCCAGCAGCCACGGGACAGCTCCCTATGGCTACACCTTC.

The chain employs TRBV9 and TRBJ1-4, with D unclear. This CDR3 region has 15 residues. V dropped 0 bases and J dropped 7 bases, with 13 bases sitting between them. Per germline, CDR1 SGDLS and CDR2 YYNGEE. Written as DNA, the CDR3 is TGTGCCAGCAGCGTAGAAGGCAGGTACGGTGAAAAACTGTTTTTT. Protein: CASSVEGRYGEKLFF.

This chain joins TRBV5-1 and TRBJ1-3; 7 bases map to TRBD1. This CDR3 has 16 residues. Germline CDR1 reads SGHRS; CDR2 reads YFSETQ. V lost 1 base, J lost 3 bases, and 7 bases stayed unmatched. CDR3 sequence: CASSLTGVISGNTIYF. CDR3 coding DNA: TGCGCCAGCAGCTTGACAGGGGTGATTAGTGGAAACACCATATATTTT.

The genes are TRBV19 and TRBJ1-1; D is perhaps TRBD1 (5 bases). Trimming cost V 10 bases and J 0 bases, with 12 bases left between them. CDR1 and CDR2 from the germline V gene are LNHDA and SQIVND (reference sequence). This CDR3 has 13 residues. CDR3 nucleotides: TGTGCCACGTACAGGAATATGAACACTGAAGCTTTCTTT. Translating gives CATYRNMNTEAFF.

This rearrangement joins TRBV9 to TRBJ1-4; no clear D gene. Trimming cost V 0 bases and J 0 bases, with 6 bases left between them. Germline V gene sequence: CDR1 SGDLS, CDR2 YYNGEE. CDR3 length: 15 amino acids. The CDR3 protein is CASSVGRSTNEKLFF. In DNA form, the CDR3 reads TGTGCCAGCAGCGTAGGGAGATCAACTAATGAAAAACTGTTTTTT.

This chain links TRBV7-3 with TRBJ1-3; D not certain. From germline, CDR1 is SGHTA and CDR2 FQGTGA. The CDR3 contains 12 residues. The V end was cut by 6 bases, the J end by 4 bases, with 7 bases between. For the CDR3, the DNA is TGTGCCAGCAGAGAGAGCGGAAACACCATATATTTT. Its protein is CASRESGNTIYF.

CDR3 region: CASSLALGVNQPQHF. The CDR3 bases are TGTGCCAGCAGCTTAGCGCTAGGGGTCAATCAGCCCCAGCATTTT. V and J are TRBV7-2 and TRBJ1-5; weak D call: TRBD1 (5 bases). The CDR3 is 15 amino acids. Per the germline V gene, CDR1 is SGHTA and CDR2 is FQGNSA. Trimming took 0 bases from V and 3 from J, leaving 9 bases between them.

This chain links TRBV19 with TRBJ1-2; D is uncertain. Germline assignment: CDR1 LNHDA and CDR2 SQIVND (reference sequence). The CDR3 consists of 13 residues. V lost 7 bases and J 7 bases, leaving 16 bases between the germline ends. This CDR3 is CASNLGSGGGYTF. In DNA, the CDR3 is TGTGCCAGTAACCTTGGGAGTGGAGGTGGCTACACCTTC.

The CDR3 here is CASTWADSTDTQYF. As DNA, the CDR3 is TGTGCCAGCACTTGGGCAGATTCAACAGATACGCAGTATTTT. This chain links TRBV2 with TRBJ2-3; no definite D call. The ends were cut back, 7 bases at V and 3 bases at J, with 14 bases in the middle. The CDR3 runs 14 residues. Germline CDR1 reads SNHLY; CDR2 reads FYNNEI.

This chain uses TRBV2 with TRBJ2-7; unclear D gene. Deletions cut 8 bases from V and 2 bases from J, with 4 bases between. There are 10 residues in the CDR3. Germline CDR1 is SNHLY and CDR2 is FYNNEI. This CDR3 reads CASATYEQYF. The CDR3 DNA reads as TGTGCCAGCGCGACCTACGAGCAGTACTTC.

V is TRBV6-5 and J is TRBJ2-4, with 7 bases lining up with TRBD1. The CDR3 sequence is 13 residues long. V was pared by 4 bases and J by 7 bases, with 4 bases of the junction left unmatched. CDR1 MNHEY and CDR2 SVGAGI come from the germline V gene. The CDR3 reads CASSSQDRNIQYF. The CDR3 coding sequence is TGTGCCAGCAGTTCGCAGGACAGGAACATTCAGTACTTC.

This clone came up a few times. This chain uses TRBV12-3 or TRBV12-4 with TRBJ1-1; D uncertain. Trimming shortened V by 7 bases and J by 5 bases, and 14 bases separated the two germline ends. CDR3 size: 13 residues. This CDR3 reads CASTLRSGTEAFF. The CDR3 nucleotides read TGTGCCAGCACCCTTAGATCGGGTACTGAAGCTTTCTTT.

The rearrangement links TRBV6-5 to TRBJ1-1; 8 nucleotides agree with TRBD1. The CDR3 loop spans 15 amino acids. The ends lost 7 bases at V and 8 bases at J; junction bases unmatched: 15. Germline V gene data show CDR1 as MNHEY and CDR2 as SVGAGI. The CDR3 coding sequence is TGTGCCAGCACCCCGGGACAGGCCTCCCTCAGGGAAGCTTTCTTT. Residues: CASTPGQASLREAFF.

V is TRBV19 and J is TRBJ1-1, with a weak D call TRBD1 (6 bases). The CDR3 covers 13 residues. Per germline, CDR1 LNHDA and CDR2 SQIVND (reference sequence). Trimming took off 5 bases at V and 7 bases at J, with 14 bases between the two ends. The CDR3 spells CASSFRTAYEAFF. CDR3 DNA sequence: TGTGCCAGTAGTTTCCGGACAGCCTATGAAGCTTTCTTT.

This clone was observed a single time. Within the sample, other DNA sequences also encode this same CDR3. The chain carries TRBV18 and TRBJ2-5, with 11 bases lining up with TRBD1. Germline V CDR1 and CDR2: KGHSH, LQKENI. This CDR3 spans 14 amino acids. V gave up 3 bases and J gave up 4 bases; unmatched junction bases: 1. The CDR3 nucleotides are TGTGCCAGCTCACCGGGACAGGGGGGAGAGACCCAGTACTTC. This encodes CASSPGQGGETQYF.

This chain connects TRBV5-1 to TRBJ2-7, with a tentative D call TRBD2 (6 bases). With 4 bases removed from V and 5 bases from J, the gap between germline ends came to 16 bases. CDR1 and CDR2 from the germline V gene are SGHRS and YFSETQ. This CDR3 is 14 amino acids long. The CDR3 nucleotides read TGCGCCAGCAGCCCTGGCGGGGTAGGCGACGAGCAGTACTTC. Its protein is CASSPGGVGDEQYF.

This chain connects TRBV19 to TRBJ1-2, with 10 bases matching TRBD1. The CDR3 has 15 amino acids. The germline gives CDR1 LNHDA, CDR2 SQIVND (reference sequence). Trimming cost V 6 bases and J 6 bases; bases outside gene matches: 10. The CDR3 nucleotides read TGTGCCAGTAGAATCATAGGGACAGGGGTGAATGGCTACACCTTC. It translates to CASRIIGTGVNGYTF.

The chain recombines TRBV4-3 with TRBJ1-1, with TRBD1 as a possible D gene (6 bases). The germline gives CDR1 LGHNA, CDR2 YSLEER. With 0 bases removed from V and 5 bases from J, the gap between germline ends came to 13 bases. The CDR3 sequence is 15 residues long. The CDR3 here is CASSQDYRVGTEAFF. The CDR3, as DNA: TGCGCCAGCAGCCAAGATTACAGGGTTGGGACTGAAGCTTTCTTT.

The rearrangement uses TRBV25-1 and TRBJ1-2, with TRBD1 as a possible D gene (5 bases). Trimming left V 8 bases short and J 7 bases short, with 11 bases between. This CDR3 contains 11 residues. Germline V gene sequence: CDR1 MGHDK, CDR2 SYGVNS. CDR3 DNA: TGTGCCAGCTCTCAGGGTGGTGGCTACACCTTC. Translating gives CASSQGGGYTF.

The V gene is TRBV28, the J gene TRBJ2-1, with unresolved D. Germline V gene data show CDR1 as MDHEN and CDR2 as SYDVKM. Trimming removed 3 bases from V and 9 bases from J, with 9 bases in between. The CDR3 extends over 12 amino acids. CDR3 in DNA: TGTGCCAGCAGTTTTCGCAGAGGTGAGCAGTTCTTC. This sequence encodes CASSFRRGEQFF.

This chain connects TRBV4-1 to TRBJ2-1; 12 nucleotides agree with TRBD2. V dropped 4 bases and J dropped 6; count of bases not matched to a gene: 7. This CDR3 is built from 16 residues. From germline, CDR1 is MGHRA and CDR2 YSYEKL. The CDR3 sequence is CASSLTSSGGANEQFF. The CDR3 coding sequence is TGCGCCAGCAGCCTTACCTCTAGCGGGGGGGCCAATGAGCAGTTCTTC.

The chain links TRBV5-6 to TRBJ1-1; D ambiguous. The germline V gene has CDR1 SGHDT and CDR2 YYEEEE. This CDR3 contains 12 residues. The ends were cut back, 3 bases at V and 6 bases at J, with 9 bases in the middle. The CDR3 is CASSYITPEAFF. The CDR3 coding sequence is TGTGCCAGCAGCTACATCACCCCTGAAGCTTTCTTT.

The rearrangement links TRBV7-9 to TRBJ2-7; 10 bases map to TRBD1. V lost 5 bases, J lost 6 bases, and 7 bases stayed unmatched. The CDR3 is 14 residues long. From germline, CDR1 is SEHNR and CDR2 FQNEAQ (reference sequence). The CDR3 DNA reads as TGTGCCAGCAGCACCGGGACAGGGGAGGTCGAGCAGTACTTC. Translating it yields CASSTGTGEVEQYF.

This chain uses TRBV23-1 with TRBJ1-1; 7 bases map to TRBD1. TRBV23-1 falls under the ORF class, with uncertain function. The CDR3 is made up of 14 amino acids. Trimming removed 3 bases from V and 6 bases from J; junction bases left unmatched: 7. The DNA for the CDR3 is TGCGCCAGCAGTCATAGTACAGGGGAGGCTGAAGCTTTCTTT. Residues: CASSHSTGEAEAFF.

This chain joins TRBV7-8 and TRBJ1-1; tentatively, D is TRBD1 (6 bases). Germline lookup yields CDR1 SGHVS and CDR2 FQNEAQ. Trimming stripped 3 bases from V and 1 base from J, with 15 bases between. The CDR3 contains 16 residues. The CDR3 DNA reads as TGTGCCAGCAGCTTTGACAGGCCAAGGGAGAACACTGAAGCTTTCTTT. Residues: CASSFDRPRENTEAFF.

This clone was detected only once. V and J are TRBV11-2 and TRBJ1-1, with D perhaps TRBD1 (6 bases). Germline CDR1 is SGHAT and CDR2 is FQNNGV. Trimming removed 5 bases at V and 6 bases at J, with 10 bases between. The CDR3 is 12 residues long. The CDR3 loop reads CASSPQGSEAFF. The CDR3 nucleotides are TGTGCCAGCAGCCCACAGGGTTCTGAAGCTTTCTTT.

V is TRBV10-1 and J is TRBJ2-7; D might be TRBD1 (6 bases). Trimming took 7 bases from V and 1 from J, leaving 17 bases between them. This CDR3 region has 15 residues. Germline CDR1 reads WNHNN; CDR2 reads SYGVQD (reference sequence). Here the CDR3 DNA reads TGCGCCAGCACTCTAGACAGGAGTACGTCCTACGAGCAGTACTTC. It specifies CASTLDRSTSYEQYF.

V and J are TRBV5-1 and TRBJ1-2, with D possibly being TRBD1 (6 bases). V shed 4 bases and J shed 8 bases, with 15 bases lying between them. This CDR3 contains 13 residues. Germline assignment: CDR1 SGHRS and CDR2 YFSETQ. The CDR3 is CASSPDSLGGYTF. CDR3 nucleotides: TGCGCCAGCAGCCCGGACAGTCTGGGCGGCTACACCTTC. Full variable domain (remainder filled in from reference TRBV5-1 and TRBJ1-2): KAGVTQTPRYLIKTRGQQVTLSCSPISGHRSVSWYQQTPGQGLQFLFEYFSETQRNKGNFPGRFSGRQFSNSRSEMNVSTLELGDSALYLCASSPDSLGGYTFGSGTRLTVV.